These 29 T cell receptor beta chains were sequenced from one sample in a study of blood T cell repertoires in COVID-19 (dated by TCRdb to 2020 to 2021). Library method: the immunoSEQ multiplex PCR assay. TCRdb stores this immuneACCESS table with in-frame sequences only. Part of the clones is absent; in the studies checked, under half of the shortfall reflects unresolved V genes, and no reason is known for the rest. The sample table records hundreds of thousands of clones; 85% to 90% of these occur just once. About 6% of the sample is taken by the ten largest. The sample consisted of peripheral blood. These receptor sequences come from a man of 80 years or more with acute or convalescent COVID-19.

The chain employs TRBV19 and TRBJ2-1, with TRBD2 as a possible D gene (6 bases). This CDR3 has 15 amino acids. Germline CDR1 is LNHDA and CDR2 is SQIVND (reference sequence). Trimming stripped 6 bases from V and 0 bases from J, with 12 bases between. Written as DNA, the CDR3 is TGTGCCAGTAGGAGGATAGCGGTCTCCTACAATGAGCAGTTCTTC. Protein product: CASRRIAVSYNEQFF.

This clone has only one observation. Other nucleotide sequences from this sample produce the same CDR3. The chain links TRBV19 to TRBJ1-2; 8 nucleotides match TRBD1. Looked up from germline, CDR1 is LNHDA and CDR2 is SQIVND (reference sequence). The V and J ends lost 5 bases and 7 bases, in that order; junction bases with no gene match: 6. The CDR3 length is 13 residues. The CDR3 is CASSAGQGGGYTF. In DNA form, the CDR3 reads TGTGCCAGTAGTGCCGGACAGGGTGGTGGCTACACCTTC. Full variable domain (missing parts from reference TRBV19 and TRBJ1-2): DGGITQSPKYLFRKEGQNVTLSCEQNLNHDAMYWYRQDPGQGLRLIYYSQIVNDFQKGDIAEGYSVSREKKESFPLTVTSAQKNPTAFYLCASSAGQGGGYTFGSGTRLTVV.

Worth noting for this clone: Other DNA sequences of this sample code for an identical CDR3. The V and J genes are TRBV19 and TRBJ1-2, with 9 bases aligning to TRBD1. V dropped 5 bases and J dropped 7; count of bases not matched to a gene: 5. The CDR3 consists of 13 residues. The V gene's germline CDR1 is LNHDA and CDR2 SQIVND (reference sequence). CDR3 in DNA: TGTGCCAGTAGTGCGGGACAGGGCGGTGGCTACACCTTC. Protein product: CASSAGQGGGYTF. Supplemented by reference TRBV19 and TRBJ1-2, the full variable domain reads DGGITQSPKYLFRKEGQNVTLSCEQNLNHDAMYWYRQDPGQGLRLIYYSQIVNDFQKGDIAEGYSVSREKKESFPLTVTSAQKNPTAFYLCASSAGQGGGYTFGSGTRLTVV.

In this sample, this clone turned up once. The gene calls are TRBV7-8 and TRBJ2-1; the D gene is possibly TRBD2 (6 bases). V lost 3 bases and J lost 2, with 11 bases in between. This CDR3 spans 15 amino acids. Germline V gives CDR1 SGHVS, CDR2 FQNEAQ. The CDR3 DNA is TGTGCCAGCAGCTTTAAGGAGGGCGCCTACAATGAGCAGTTCTTC. Amino acid sequence: CASSFKEGAYNEQFF. Using reference TRBV7-8 and TRBJ2-1 for the parts outside the CDR3, the full variable domain is GAGVSQSPRYKVAKRGQDVALRCDPISGHVSLFWYQQALGQGPEFLTYFQNEAQLDKSGLPSDRFFAERPEGSVSTLKIQRTQQEDSAVYLCASSFKEGAYNEQFFGPGTRLTVL.

The chain recombines TRBV11-1 with TRBJ2-5; D is uncertain. Germline-derived CDR1 and CDR2 are SGHAT and FQDESV (reference sequence). Trimming cost V 3 bases and J 0 bases, with 5 bases left between them. This CDR3 comprises 13 residues. The CDR3 DNA reads TGTGCCAGCAGCTTGAGTCACCAAGAGACCCAGTACTTC. Translating it yields CASSLSHQETQYF.

This clone was seen more than once but under ten times. The chain links TRBV29-1 to TRBJ2-3; D is ambiguous. CDR1 is SQVTM and CDR2 is ANQGSEA in the germline V gene. This CDR3 region has 13 residues. The V and J ends lost 4 bases and 4 bases respectively, with 12 bases between them. The CDR3 here is CSVVTHYPDTQYF. In nucleotides, the CDR3 is TGCAGCGTTGTCACCCACTATCCAGATACGCAGTATTTT.

This rearrangement joins TRBV7-6 to TRBJ1-2, with D tentatively TRBD1 (5 bases). With 3 bases removed from V and 2 bases from J, the gap between germline ends came to 10 bases. Looked up from germline, CDR1 is SGHVS and CDR2 is FNYEAQ. This CDR3 has 14 residues. In DNA form, the CDR3 reads TGTGCCAGCAGCTTCACGACAGAAAACTATGGCTACACCTTC. This sequence encodes CASSFTTENYGYTF. Looking up the rest from reference TRBV7-6 and TRBJ1-2 gives the full variable domain: GAGVSQSPRYKVTKRGQDVALRCDPISGHVSLYWYRQALGQGPEFLTYFNYEAQQDKSGLPNDRFSAERPEGSISTLTIQRTEQRDSAMYRCASSFTTENYGYTFGSGTRLTVV.

This CDR3 is CASSQEGGGWLAGELFF. Here the CDR3 DNA reads TGCGCCAGCAGCCAAGAAGGGGGTGGGTGGTTGGCCGGGGAGCTGTTTTTT. The rearrangement joins TRBV4-1 to TRBJ2-2; D might be TRBD1 (6 bases). Trimming removed 0 bases from V and 6 bases from J, with 17 bases in between. CDR1 is MGHRA and CDR2 is YSYEKL in the germline V gene. The CDR3 is 17 amino acids.

The chain carries TRBV3-1 (or the pseudogene TRBV3-2) and TRBJ2-7; 9 positions match TRBD2. Unmatched junction bases numbered 12, after V lost 0 bases and J lost 6 bases. Per the germline V gene, CDR1 is LGHDT and CDR2 is YNNKEL (reference sequence). The CDR3 spans 17 residues. The CDR3 DNA is TGTGCCAGCAGCCAAGAAGGGTTAGCGGGAGTTTCGGGCGAGCAGTACTTC. It encodes CASSQEGLAGVSGEQYF.

V gene TRBV3-1 (or the pseudogene TRBV3-2) combines with J gene TRBJ2-2; D might be TRBD1 (5 bases). Germline loops: CDR1 LGHDT, CDR2 YNNKEL (reference sequence). The CDR3 is made up of 13 amino acids. V was clipped by 5 bases and J by 6 bases, with 10 bases between them. CDR3 in amino acids: CASSSGHSGELFF. DNA for the CDR3: TGTGCCAGCAGCTCCGGACACTCCGGGGAGCTGTTTTTT.

The chain has TRBV18 and TRBJ1-2, with D perhaps matching TRBD1 (6 bases). The CDR3 consists of 15 residues. From germline, CDR1 is KGHSH and CDR2 LQKENI. Trimming removed 3 bases at V and 3 bases at J, with 14 bases between. For the CDR3, the DNA is TGTGCCAGCTCACCGTTGACGGGGGGCCACTATGGCTACACCTTC. Encoded protein: CASSPLTGGHYGYTF.

The V and J genes are TRBV7-9 and TRBJ2-6, with D maybe TRBD1 (5 bases). This CDR3 region has 17 residues. Germline V gene lookup returns CDR1 SEHNR and CDR2 FQNEAQ (reference sequence). V was shortened by 1 base and J by 0 bases, with 10 bases between the two germline ends. The CDR3 is CASSLGVGVSGANVLTF. CDR3 coding DNA: TGTGCCAGCAGCTTAGGCGTAGGGGTCTCTGGGGCCAACGTCCTGACTTTC.

The chain recombines TRBV9 with TRBJ2-1; the D gene is possibly TRBD2 (6 bases). The germline V gene encodes CDR1 SGDLS and CDR2 YYNGEE. CDR3 length equals 14 residues. V was trimmed by 3 bases and J by 9 bases, leaving 16 bases between them. The CDR3 DNA reads as TGTGCCAGCAGCGATAGGGGTTGGGGAGGTGAGCAGTTCTTC. Residues: CASSDRGWGGEQFF. The variable domain in full, with the rest retrieved from reference TRBV9 and TRBJ2-1, is DSGVTQTPKHLITATGQRVTLRCSPRSGDLSVYWYQQSLDQGLQFLIQYYNGEERAKGNILERFSAQQFPDLHSELNLSSLELGDSALYFCASSDRGWGGEQFFGPGTRLTVL.

This clone was detected once. V usage is TRBV5-1 and J usage is TRBJ1-4; 10 nucleotides line up with TRBD1. Germline trimming cut 3 bases from V and 0 bases from J; bases unmatched to any gene: 5. The CDR3 has 17 residues. The V gene's germline CDR1 is SGHRS and CDR2 YFSETQ. The CDR3 region has the DNA TGCGCCAGCAGCTGGGGACAGGGGACTGCAACTAATGAAAAACTGTTTTTT. Its protein product is CASSWGQGTATNEKLFF.

The V call is TRBV7-9, the J call TRBJ1-4; weak D call: TRBD1 (6 bases). This CDR3 has 15 residues. Between the trimmed V and J ends, which lost 5 bases and 3 bases, there was a span of 13 bases. Germline values: CDR1 SEHNR, CDR2 FQNEAQ (reference sequence). DNA of the CDR3: TGTGCCAGCAGCCAGACAGGTCTCTCTAATGAAAAACTGTTTTTT. It yields the protein CASSQTGLSNEKLFF.

This clone was counted a few times. The chain carries TRBV11-2 and TRBJ2-2; 12 bases match TRBD2. There are 15 residues in the CDR3. With 5 bases clipped from V and 6 bases from J, the junction kept 4 bases outside the gene matches. Germline CDR1 reads SGHAT; CDR2 reads FQNNGV. The CDR3 region has the DNA TGTGCCAGCAGCCGTACTAGCGGGAGGCCCGGGGAGCTGTTTTTT. Its translation: CASSRTSGRPGELFF.

V usage is TRBV4-1 and J usage is TRBJ1-6, with unresolved D. This CDR3 spans 14 amino acids. Looked up from germline, CDR1 is MGHRA and CDR2 is YSYEKL. Trimming shortened V by 0 bases and J by 10 bases, and 10 bases separated the two germline ends. CDR3 in amino acids: CASSQDRGGSPLHF. The CDR3 bases are TGCGCCAGCAGCCAAGATAGAGGCGGGTCACCCCTCCACTTT.

The rearrangement uses TRBV12-5 and TRBJ2-5; D is unclear. CDR3 length: 13 residues. V dropped 5 bases and J dropped 5 bases, with 12 bases sitting between them. Germline loops: CDR1 LGHNT, CDR2 FRNRAP. DNA of the CDR3: TGTGCTAGTGGTGTCCAGGTCGTGGAGACCCAGTACTTC. This gives the protein CASGVQVVETQYF.

The V gene is TRBV18, the J gene TRBJ1-2, with 8 bases fitting TRBD1. CDR1 is KGHSH, CDR2 LQKENI, per germline. After removal of 3 bases from V and 2 bases from J, the junction contained 5 bases not matched to a gene. The CDR3 loop spans 15 amino acids. CDR3 region: CASSPGQGRNYGYTF. The CDR3 region has the DNA TGTGCCAGCTCACCCGGACAGGGCAGAAACTATGGCTACACCTTC. Supplemented by reference TRBV18 and TRBJ1-2, the full variable domain reads NAGVMQNPRHLVRRRGQEARLRCSPMKGHSHVYWYRQLPEEGLKFMVYLQKENIIDESGMPKERFSAEFPKEGPSILRIQQVVRGDSAAYFCASSPGQGRNYGYTFGSGTRLTVV.

This clone has only one observation. The chain joins TRBV7-9 to TRBJ2-5; TRBD1 agrees at 8 bases. There are 16 residues in the CDR3. Germline trimming cut 1 base from V and 4 bases from J; bases unmatched to any gene: 8. Per the germline V gene, CDR1 is SEHNR and CDR2 is FQNEAQ (reference sequence). The CDR3 DNA reads as TGTGCCAGCAGCTTAGATGCGAGACAGGGGCGAGAGACCCAGTACTTC. Translation gives CASSLDARQGRETQYF.

The chain is built from TRBV30 and TRBJ1-6; weak D call: TRBD1 (5 bases). There are 15 residues in the CDR3. Trimming took 4 bases from V and 7 from J, leaving 17 bases between them. Germline V CDR1 and CDR2: GTSNPN, SVGIG (reference sequence). The CDR3 DNA is TGTGCCTGGACTCCCAGTCGGGGGAGGAATTCACCCCTCCACTTT. This sequence encodes CAWTPSRGRNSPLHF. Using reference TRBV30 and TRBJ1-6 for the parts outside the CDR3, the full variable domain is SQTIHQWPATLVQPVGSPLSLECTVEGTSNPNLYWYRQAAGRGLQLLFYSVGIGQISSEVPQNLSASRPQDRQFILSSKKLLLSDSGFYLCAWTPSRGRNSPLHFGNGTRLTVT.

The chain has TRBV28 and TRBJ2-2; 11 bases line up with TRBD1. This CDR3 has 16 residues. The germline CDR1 and CDR2 sequences are MDHEN and SYDVKM. V dropped 6 bases and J dropped 4; count of bases not matched to a gene: 7. CDR3 sequence (DNA): TGTGCCAGCAGCCCGGGACAGGGGGTGGTCACCGGGGAGCTGTTTTTT. Protein sequence: CASSPGQGVVTGELFF.

This rearrangement joins TRBV10-3 to TRBJ2-1; D not certain. This CDR3 region has 16 residues. Germline lookup yields CDR1 ENHRY and CDR2 SYGVKD. The V end lost 2 bases, the J end lost 7 bases, and 18 bases lay between the germline ends. CDR3 residues: CAISEPRLGAVNEQFF. The DNA for the CDR3 is TGTGCCATCAGTGAGCCTCGGCTTGGCGCGGTAAATGAGCAGTTCTTC.

This clone was recorded once. The J gene is TRBJ1-1, the V gene TRBV5-6, with 8 bases lining up with TRBD1. Germline V gives CDR1 SGHDT, CDR2 YYEEEE. The V segment lost 3 bases and the J segment 11 bases; nucleotides outside the gene matches: 12. This CDR3 contains 14 residues. The CDR3 DNA reads as TGTGCCAGCAGCTCAAAGACCAAGGACAGGGCGGCTTTCTTT. Encoded protein: CASSSKTKDRAAFF.

The rearrangement uses TRBV7-2 and TRBJ1-5; a possible D gene is TRBD1 (6 bases). Trimming stripped 1 base from V and 6 bases from J, with 7 bases between. The CDR3 is 13 amino acids. Germline V gene data show CDR1 as SGHTA and CDR2 as FQGNSA. The CDR3 nucleotides are TGTGCCAGCAGCTTAGTAGGGGGTCAGCCCCAGCATTTT. Translation: CASSLVGGQPQHF. The full variable domain, completed using reference TRBV7-2 and TRBJ1-5, is GAGVSQSPSNKVTEKGKDVELRCDPISGHTALYWYRQSLGQGLEFLIYFQGNSAPDKSGLPSDRFSAERTGGSVSTLTIQRTQQEDSAVYLCASSLVGGQPQHFGDGTRLSIL.

V is TRBV9 and J is TRBJ2-2; 7 nucleotides agree with TRBD2. V was pared by 0 bases and J by 6 bases, with 5 bases of the junction left unmatched. From germline, CDR1 is SGDLS and CDR2 YYNGEE. This CDR3 is built from 15 residues. The DNA for the CDR3 is TGTGCCAGCAGCGTAGTCGGGCGGGAGCCCGGGGAGCTGTTTTTT. Its translation is CASSVVGREPGELFF.

CDR3 nucleotides: TGTGCCACAGGGACTGCCGCCTATGGCTACACCTTC. This encodes CATGTAAYGYTF. The chain employs TRBV2 and TRBJ1-2, with D tentatively TRBD1 (5 bases). In germline, CDR1 is SNHLY, CDR2 FYNNEI. This CDR3 is 12 amino acids long. Trimming pared 10 bases from V and 4 bases from J, leaving 13 bases between. The complete variable domain, with remaining parts taken from reference TRBV2 and TRBJ1-2, reads EPEVTQTPSHQVTQMGQEVILRCVPISNHLYFYWYRQILGQKVEFLVSFYNNEISEKSEIFDDQFSVERPDGSNFTLKIRSTKLEDSAMYFCATGTAAYGYTFGSGTRLTVV.

This CDR3 is CASSSRQPQHF. CDR3 coding DNA: TGTGCCAGCAGTTCTAGGCAGCCCCAGCATTTT. This chain links TRBV28 with TRBJ1-5; no clear D. Germline V gives CDR1 MDHEN, CDR2 SYDVKM. This CDR3 region has 11 residues. The V and J ends lost 4 bases and 7 bases respectively, with 5 bases between them.

The chain is built from TRBV18 and TRBJ1-1; D gene ambiguous. CDR1 and CDR2 from the germline V gene are KGHSH and LQKENI. Trimming removed 4 bases at V and 0 bases at J, with 12 bases between. The CDR3 loop spans 15 amino acids. The CDR3 DNA reads as TGTGCCAGCTCACGTACGGAGACGCTGAACACTGAAGCTTTCTTT. Translated: CASSRTETLNTEAFF.